The present T cell receptor beta chain was sequenced within a study of healthy donors' naive CD4 and CD8 T cells. Each TCR library used around 500 ng of total RNA and a linear amplification protocol. Authors' methods: Sequencing covered around 81,000 rearranged alpha-chain transcripts across several healthy donors. TCRdb re-analysed the reads in MiXCR, keeping a single row per CDR3 protein. The V and J calls follow TCRdb's processing rather than the paper's. The profile shows some 190,000 distinct CDR3 sequences, 65% to 75% of them singletons. Comments on this clonotype: The antigen is undetermined.

Study-wide results and caveats: Roughly 13% of CD4/CD8 propensity variance appeared explained by V, J and CDR3 charge.

CD4+CD8-CD45RO-CD45RA+ cells were naive CD4+; CD8+CD4-CD45RA+CD27bright cells were naive CD8+. The CDR3 spans 15 residues. V was clipped by 2 bases and J by 4 bases, with 10 bases between them. Germline-derived CDR1 and CDR2 are SGHKS and YYEKEE (reference sequence). The sample consisted of naive CD4+ and CD8+ T cells sorted from blood, pooled from several donors. The origin of this receptor is a pool of human donors in good health; the sample pools cells from several healthy donors. This chain links TRBV5-5 with TRBJ2-6; no clear D. The chain's CDR3 is CASSLSQYGANVLTF. The DNA of the CDR3 is TGTGCCAGCAGCTTATCCCAATACGGGGCCAACGTCCTGACTTTC.